Listed below are T cell receptor beta chains from one sample, sequenced in a study of blood T cells in healthy people across ages. TCRdb reprocessed the 5' RACE reads with MiXCR, giving one entry per CDR3 protein. The sample records 890,000 or so distinct CDR3 sequences, 62% being singletons. Sequencing used blood. These receptors were collected from a man in his thirties or forties in good health. The CDR3 runs from the conserved cysteine through the conserved F or W. A D gene is named only where the DNA matches it firmly. Size values are once, few and many counts, or a class for expanded clones, and some rows have none.

d_gene: TRBD2
v_gene: TRBV20-1
abundance: -
j_gene: TRBJ2-3
CDR3nt: TGCAGTGCTAGAGATGCGGGGGGAAATGGTGATACGCAGTATTTT
CDR3aa: CSARDAGGNGDTQYF

d_gene: -
v_gene: TRBV4-1
abundance: -
j_gene: TRBJ2-7
CDR3nt: TGCGCCAGCAGCCAAGCCCAGGGACCTACCTACGAGCAGTACTTC
CDR3aa: CASSQAQGPTYEQYF

d_gene: -
v_gene: TRBV4-3
abundance: -
j_gene: TRBJ2-5
CDR3nt: TGCGCCAGCAGCCAAGATCCCAGCGAGGGGACCCAGTACTTC
CDR3aa: CASSQDPSEGTQYF

d_gene: -
v_gene: TRBV3-1
abundance: -
j_gene: TRBJ1-1
CDR3nt: TGTGCCAGCAGCCTTCAGGGTAAACCCACTGAAGCTTTCTTT
CDR3aa: CASSLQGKPTEAFF

d_gene: -
v_gene: TRBV29-1
abundance: -
j_gene: TRBJ1-6
CDR3nt: TGCAGCGCCGGACACGATTTTAATTCACCCCTCCACTTT
CDR3aa: CSAGHDFNSPLHF

d_gene: TRBD1
v_gene: TRBV29-1
abundance: -
j_gene: TRBJ1-5
CDR3nt: TGCAGCGTCTCACAGGGGGTAGGCAATCAGCCCCAGCATTTT
CDR3aa: CSVSQGVGNQPQHF

d_gene: -
v_gene: TRBV20-1
abundance: -
j_gene: TRBJ2-5
CDR3nt: TGCTGTGCTCTACAGGGGAGGGAGACCCAGTACTTC
CDR3aa: CCALQGRETQYF

d_gene: -
v_gene: TRBV9
abundance: -
j_gene: TRBJ2-1
CDR3nt: TGTGCCAGCAGCGTAGCTCCAGCATCCTACAATGAGCAGTTCTTC
CDR3aa: CASSVAPASYNEQFF

d_gene: TRBD2
v_gene: TRBV9
abundance: -
j_gene: TRBJ2-3
CDR3nt: TGTGCCAGCAGCCCAACTAGCGACACCCTCCGGGTGTATTTT
CDR3aa: CASSPTSDTLRVYF

d_gene: TRBD1
v_gene: TRBV5-1
abundance: -
j_gene: TRBJ1-2
CDR3nt: TGCGCCAGCAGCCCCGCGATTTCAGGGGGCAGTTACACCTTC
CDR3aa: CASSPAISGGSYTF

d_gene: -
v_gene: TRBV7-3
abundance: -
j_gene: TRBJ2-1
CDR3nt: TGTGCCAGCAGCCCCCAGGTGGGCCTTTACAATGAGCAGTTCTTC
CDR3aa: CASSPQVGLYNEQFF

d_gene: -
v_gene: TRBV5-1
abundance: -
j_gene: TRBJ2-3
CDR3nt: TGCGCCAGCAGCTTCCCCGGGCCCCAATCTAGCACAGATACGCAGTATTTT
CDR3aa: CASSFPGPQSSTDTQYF

d_gene: -
v_gene: TRBV7-2
abundance: -
j_gene: TRBJ2-1
CDR3nt: TGTGCCAGCAGCCAAACGGGGGGCACCTCCTACAATGAGCAGTTCTTC
CDR3aa: CASSQTGGTSYNEQFF

d_gene: TRBD2
v_gene: TRBV27
abundance: -
j_gene: TRBJ2-7
CDR3nt: TGTGCCAGCAGTTTAAGCGGGGGGCGCTCTTACGAGCAGTACTTC
CDR3aa: CASSLSGGRSYEQYF

d_gene: -
v_gene: TRBV6-5
abundance: -
j_gene: TRBJ2-7
CDR3nt: TGTGCCAGCAGTCATATTCGGACGCTCCCCTACGAGCAGTACTTC
CDR3aa: CASSHIRTLPYEQYF

d_gene: -
v_gene: TRBV7-6
abundance: many
j_gene: TRBJ1-1
CDR3nt: TGTGCCAGCAGCCCCCTCATGAACACTGAAGCTTTCTTT
CDR3aa: CASSPLMNTEAFF

d_gene: -
v_gene: TRBV6-2/TRBV6-3
abundance: -
j_gene: TRBJ2-1
CDR3nt: TGTGCCAGCAGTCCTCTGACAGGCCATTCTTTGGGGAATGAGCAGTTCTTC
CDR3aa: CASSPLTGHSLGNEQFF

d_gene: -
v_gene: TRBV5-1
abundance: -
j_gene: TRBJ1-4
CDR3nt: TGCGCCAGCAGCTTGAGGCCGGGGGAAGGTGAAAAACTGTTTTTT
CDR3aa: CASSLRPGEGEKLFF

d_gene: -
v_gene: TRBV6-2/TRBV6-3
abundance: once
j_gene: TRBJ1-6
CDR3nt: TGTGCCAGCACAGACGGTTATTCACCCCTCCACTTT
CDR3aa: CASTDGYSPLHF

d_gene: -
v_gene: TRBV6-2/TRBV6-3
abundance: -
j_gene: TRBJ2-7
CDR3nt: TGTGCCAGCAGTTACTCGATCTTCCCCCTCTTGGACGAGCAGTACTTC
CDR3aa: CASSYSIFPLLDEQYF

d_gene: TRBD2
v_gene: TRBV29-1
abundance: -
j_gene: TRBJ2-3
CDR3nt: TGCAGCGTTCGAAGGCGGGGGGTCACAGATACGCAGTATTTT
CDR3aa: CSVRRRGVTDTQYF

d_gene: TRBD2
v_gene: TRBV10-3
abundance: -
j_gene: TRBJ2-5
CDR3nt: TGTGCCATCAGTGGTTCTAGCGGGCGGGAGACCCAGTACTTC
CDR3aa: CAISGSSGRETQYF

d_gene: -
v_gene: TRBV7-2
abundance: -
j_gene: TRBJ2-7
CDR3nt: TGTGCCAGCAGCTTAGCCCCGGGCGAGCAGTACTTC
CDR3aa: CASSLAPGEQYF

d_gene: -
v_gene: TRBV4-3
abundance: -
j_gene: TRBJ1-5
CDR3nt: TGCGCCAGCAGCCAAGATCTGGTGTCTCAGCCCCAGCATTTT
CDR3aa: CASSQDLVSQPQHF

d_gene: TRBD2
v_gene: TRBV5-1
abundance: -
j_gene: TRBJ2-1
CDR3nt: TGCGCCAGCAGCTTGAAGCCTAGCGGGGGGAGCCTATACAATGAGCAGTTCTTC
CDR3aa: CASSLKPSGGSLYNEQFF

d_gene: -
v_gene: TRBV11-2
abundance: -
j_gene: TRBJ2-3
CDR3nt: TGTGCCAGCAGCCCTTCGGCGATATTTCCAGATACGCAGTATTTT
CDR3aa: CASSPSAIFPDTQYF

d_gene: -
v_gene: TRBV29-1
abundance: -
j_gene: TRBJ1-2
CDR3nt: TGCAGCGTTTTTACAGGGCCCGACTATGGCTACACCTTC
CDR3aa: CSVFTGPDYGYTF

d_gene: -
v_gene: TRBV6-2/TRBV6-3
abundance: few
j_gene: TRBJ2-7
CDR3nt: TGTGCCAGCAGCCCCGCACTTAGCGACGAGCAGTACTTC
CDR3aa: CASSPALSDEQYF

d_gene: -
v_gene: TRBV4-3
abundance: -
j_gene: TRBJ2-7
CDR3nt: TGCGCCAGCAGCCAAGATGAAGAACTAGGGGCCAACCACGAGCAGTACTTC
CDR3aa: CASSQDEELGANHEQYF

d_gene: -
v_gene: TRBV12-3/TRBV12-4
abundance: -
j_gene: TRBJ1-1
CDR3nt: TGTGCCAGCGGAGGATGGAGCACTGAAGCTTTCTTT
CDR3aa: CASGGWSTEAFF

d_gene: -
v_gene: TRBV3-1
abundance: few
j_gene: TRBJ2-5
CDR3nt: TGTGCCAGCAGCCTCGCGGCCGCAGGGGAGACCCAGTACTTC
CDR3aa: CASSLAAAGETQYF

d_gene: -
v_gene: TRBV6-4
abundance: many
j_gene: TRBJ2-1
CDR3nt: TGTGCCAGCAGTGAAGGAGAAAACAATGAGCAGTTCTTC
CDR3aa: CASSEGENNEQFF

d_gene: TRBD2
v_gene: TRBV3-1
abundance: -
j_gene: TRBJ2-5
CDR3nt: TGTGCCAGCAGCCAAGGTCCCGGGAGGAGGGATGAGCAGTACTTC
CDR3aa: CASSQGPGRRDEQYF